This T cell receptor beta chain comes out of a study of T cell responses to AZD1222 COVID-19 vaccine. Repertoires were generated with immunoSEQ multiplex PCR, while TCRdb's copy carries only in-frame clones and drops some. The repertoire holds 160,000 or so clones, with about 88% as singletons. From germline, CDR1 is SGHVS and CDR2 FQNEAQ. Trimming took off 4 bases at V and 6 bases at J, with 22 bases between the two ends. This CDR3 is 16 amino acids long. The sample here was peripheral blood, taken after recovery from COVID-19. The sequence was obtained from an adult who had recovered from COVID-19. The V and J genes are TRBV7-8 and TRBJ2-7, with D perhaps assigned TRBD1 or TRBD2 (5 bases each). In DNA form, the CDR3 reads TGTGCCAGCAGCTCCCTCCCTGGGACCTCCCGTGGCGAGCAGTACTTC. It is translated as CASSSLPGTSRGEQYF.